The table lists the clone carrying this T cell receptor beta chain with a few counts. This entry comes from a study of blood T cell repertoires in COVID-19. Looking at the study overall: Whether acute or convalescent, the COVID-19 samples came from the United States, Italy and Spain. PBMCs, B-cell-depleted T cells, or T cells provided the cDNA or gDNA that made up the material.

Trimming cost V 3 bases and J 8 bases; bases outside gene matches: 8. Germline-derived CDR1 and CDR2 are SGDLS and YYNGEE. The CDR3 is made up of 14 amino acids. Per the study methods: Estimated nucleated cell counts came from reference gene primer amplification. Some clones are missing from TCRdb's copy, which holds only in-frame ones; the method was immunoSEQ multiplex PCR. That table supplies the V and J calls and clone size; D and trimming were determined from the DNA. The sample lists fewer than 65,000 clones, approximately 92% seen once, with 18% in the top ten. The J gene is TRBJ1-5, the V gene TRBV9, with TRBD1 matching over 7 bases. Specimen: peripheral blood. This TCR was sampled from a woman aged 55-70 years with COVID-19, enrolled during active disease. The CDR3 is CASSETGFGEPQHF. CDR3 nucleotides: TGTGCCAGCAGCGAGACAGGGTTTGGTGAGCCCCAGCATTTT.